Following are 21 T cell receptor beta chains from one sample sequenced in a study of T-cell reconstitution after alpha-beta-depleted transplantation in children. Unique molecular identifiers featured in how the TCRbeta library was prepared. TCRdb passed the PCR reads through MiXCR, listing each CDR3 protein once. The sample contains hundreds of thousands of distinct CDR3 sequences, under 20% of which appear only once. This specimen consisted of PBMCs, mostly from graft donor cells, obtained 360 days after TCRalphabeta/CD19-depleted stem cell transplant. These TCRs come from a boy younger than two who had a stem cell transplant for Wiskott-Aldrich syndrome, so the T cells may come from the graft donor.

This clonotype was seen a few times. V and J are TRBV6-1 and TRBJ2-7, with D possibly being TRBD2 (5 bases). In germline, CDR1 is MNHNS, CDR2 SASEGT. The V end was cut by 6 bases, the J end by 6 bases, with 15 bases between. The CDR3 extends over 13 amino acids. The CDR3 bases are TGTGCCAGCAGGTCGGGAAGGCCGGGCGAGCAGTACTTC. Residues: CASRSGRPGEQYF.

The chain joins TRBV12-3 or TRBV12-4 to TRBJ2-2; 11 nucleotides line up with TRBD2. This CDR3 region has 17 residues. The J segment lost 6 bases and the V segment lost 7 bases, leaving 13 bases of the junction unmatched. The CDR3 spells CASNASGRINCAGELFF. The CDR3 region has the DNA TGTGCCAGCAATGCTAGCGGGAGGATAAATTGTGCCGGGGAGCTGTTTTTT.

This clonotype has only a few counts. This chain connects TRBV5-5 to TRBJ1-5, with TRBD1 matching 8 bases. The germline V gene has CDR1 SGHKS and CDR2 YYEKEE (reference sequence). This CDR3 contains 15 residues. J was trimmed by 6 bases and V by 3 bases; bases with no gene match: 8. CDR3 sequence reads: CASSYQGTGGQPQHF. CDR3 nucleotides: TGTGCCAGCAGCTACCAGGGGACAGGAGGTCAGCCCCAGCATTTT.

The chain combines TRBV14 with TRBJ2-3; no clear D. This CDR3 is built from 16 residues. V dropped 2 bases and J dropped 0 bases, with 12 bases sitting between them. The germline CDR1 and CDR2 sequences are SGHDN and FVKESK. The CDR3 loop is CASSQRAERSTDTQYF. The DNA of the CDR3 is TGTGCCAGCAGCCAACGGGCAGAGAGGAGCACAGATACGCAGTATTTT.

The genes are TRBV28 and TRBJ2-3; no reliable D call. There are 15 residues in the CDR3. V lost 1 base and J lost 0, with 8 bases in between. CDR1 is MDHEN, CDR2 SYDVKM, per germline. CDR3 protein: CASSLFWPSTDTQYF. The CDR3 DNA reads TGTGCCAGCAGTTTATTCTGGCCTAGCACAGATACGCAGTATTTT.

The chain is built from TRBV5-6 and TRBJ2-4; the D gene could be TRBD1 or TRBD2 (5 bases each). Trimming removed 0 bases from V and 0 bases from J, with 7 bases in between. The CDR3 has 15 amino acids. Germline loops: CDR1 SGHDT, CDR2 YYEEEE. CDR3 loop: CASSLAGTAKNIQYF. DNA of the CDR3: TGTGCCAGCAGCTTGGCCGGGACAGCCAAAAACATTCAGTACTTC.

This clonotype was seen only once. This rearrangement joins TRBV7-9 to TRBJ2-2; the D gene is possibly TRBD2 (5 bases). The CDR3 totals 13 residues. From germline, CDR1 is SEHNR and CDR2 FQNEAQ (reference sequence). V was pared by 10 bases and J by 2 bases, with 11 bases between. CDR3 nucleotides: TGTGCCACCGGAGAGGGTAACACCGGGGAGCTGTTTTTT. Its protein product is CATGEGNTGELFF.

This clonotype was seen more than once but under ten times. Here the CDR3 DNA reads TGTGCCATCAGTGTCGAGGGAGGGAATGAGCAGTTCTTC. Encoded protein: CAISVEGGNEQFF. This rearrangement joins TRBV10-3 to TRBJ2-1; 7 bases match TRBD2. The CDR3 length is 13 residues. Germline-derived CDR1 and CDR2 are ENHRY and SYGVKD. Trimming removed 4 bases from V and 7 bases from J; junction bases left unmatched: 4.

The chain has TRBV11-2 and TRBJ2-6, with 10 bases lining up with TRBD1. The CDR3 loop spans 21 amino acids. J gave up 0 bases and V 1 base, and 12 bases lay outside the gene matches. Germline loops: CDR1 SGHAT, CDR2 FQNNGV. As DNA, the CDR3 is TGTGCCAGCAGCTTAGTGGGGACAGGGGTGTGGGCCGGCTCTGGGGCCAACGTCCTGACTTTC. Its protein is CASSLVGTGVWAGSGANVLTF.

The chain employs TRBV5-1 and TRBJ2-1; D remains ambiguous. CDR1 is SGHRS and CDR2 is YFSETQ in the germline V gene. V was pared by 5 bases and J by 0 bases, with 18 bases between. The CDR3 extends over 17 amino acids. This chain's CDR3 is CASRPPSGVSSYNEQFF. As DNA, the CDR3 is TGCGCCAGCAGGCCCCCCTCGGGTGTTAGCTCCTACAATGAGCAGTTCTTC.

This clonotype turned up a few times. The chain recombines TRBV12-3 or TRBV12-4 with TRBJ1-4, with D unclear. The CDR3 has 16 residues. Deletions cut 6 bases from V and 0 bases from J, with 14 bases between. DNA of the CDR3: TGTGCCAGCAGCATTAGGGTTGTTGCAACTAATGAAAAACTGTTTTTT. This gives the protein CASSIRVVATNEKLFF.

This clonotype appeared a few times. V usage is TRBV2 and J usage is TRBJ1-2, with 7 bases matching TRBD1. V lost 1 base to trimming and J lost 6 bases; unmatched junction nucleotides: 5. Germline V gene sequence: CDR1 SNHLY, CDR2 FYNNEI. The CDR3 has 14 amino acids. CDR3 sequence: CASSEEAQGHGYTF. Written as DNA, the CDR3 is TGTGCCAGCAGTGAAGAGGCACAGGGGCATGGCTACACCTTC.

This clonotype was counted a single time. The chain is built from TRBV20-1 and TRBJ2-3; 8 positions agree with TRBD2. CDR1 and CDR2 (germline): DFQATT, SNEGSKA (reference sequence). V lost 1 base and J lost 0; bases outside the gene matches: 9. This CDR3 has 17 amino acids. The CDR3 region has the DNA TGCAGTGCTAGAGTCCTAGGACTAGCTCAAAGCACAGATACGCAGTATTTT. Encoded protein: CSARVLGLAQSTDTQYF.

This clonotype was counted only a few times. The chain carries TRBV10-3 and TRBJ2-7; 9 bases map to TRBD1. The germline V gene encodes CDR1 ENHRY and CDR2 SYGVKD. The CDR3 covers 13 residues. After removal of 10 bases from V and 3 bases from J, the junction contained 7 bases not matched to a gene. The CDR3 DNA reads as TGTGCCACCCGAGGGGGACAGGGCTACGAGCAGTACTTC. This encodes CATRGGQGYEQYF.

The J gene is TRBJ2-1, the V gene TRBV5-1; 11 bases map to TRBD2. CDR3 length: 17 amino acids. Trimming removed 4 bases from V and 7 bases from J; junction bases left unmatched: 13. Germline assignment: CDR1 SGHRS and CDR2 YFSETQ. Here the CDR3 DNA reads TGCGCCAGCAGCCCTGGACGCCTAGCGGGGGGAGGTAATGAGCAGTTCTTC. It codes for CASSPGRLAGGGNEQFF.

Only a few counts were recorded for this clonotype. The V and J genes are TRBV2 and TRBJ2-7, with TRBD1 identical over 7 bases. Germline V gene sequence: CDR1 SNHLY, CDR2 FYNNEI. With 6 bases clipped from V and 4 bases from J, the junction kept 9 bases outside the gene matches. The CDR3 is 14 amino acids. The CDR3 protein is CASSQQGSLYEQYF. Here the CDR3 DNA reads TGTGCCAGCAGCCAACAGGGGAGTCTGTACGAGCAGTACTTC. Based on the CDR3 plus reference TRBV2 and TRBJ2-7, the full variable domain is EPEVTQTPSHQVTQMGQEVILRCVPISNHLYFYWYRQILGQKVEFLVSFYNNEISEKSEIFDDQFSVERPDGSNFTLKIRSTKLEDSAMYFCASSQQGSLYEQYFGPGTRLTVT.

The J gene is TRBJ2-7, the V gene TRBV27; D may be TRBD2 (6 bases). V lost 6 bases and J 6 bases, leaving 12 bases between the germline ends. This CDR3 region has 12 residues. Germline lookup yields CDR1 MNHEY and CDR2 SMNVEV (reference sequence). The CDR3 sequence is CASSPGLPEQYF. DNA for the CDR3: TGTGCCAGCAGCCCGGGACTCCCCGAGCAGTACTTC.

The V gene is TRBV27, the J gene TRBJ2-2, with TRBD1 matching 10 bases. With V trimmed by 3 bases and J by 4 bases, 5 bases remained unmatched. The germline gives CDR1 MNHEY, CDR2 SMNVEV (reference sequence). The CDR3 length is 16 residues. The DNA for the CDR3 is TGTGCCAGCAGTTTGTATCGGACAGGGGGCACCGGGGAGCTGTTTTTT. Translating it yields CASSLYRTGGTGELFF.

A few counts support this clonotype. The J gene is TRBJ2-7, the V gene TRBV23-1; no reliable D call. TRBV23-1 is an ORF; its function is uncertain. Deletions cut 0 bases from V and 0 bases from J, with 12 bases between. The CDR3 has 16 amino acids. The CDR3 sequence is CASSQSLRRSSYEQYF. The CDR3 DNA reads TGCGCCAGCAGTCAATCTCTCAGGCGGAGCTCCTACGAGCAGTACTTC.

This clonotype came up a few times. A junction boundary mismatches the germline segment, possibly from a read error. The genes are TRBV7-2 and TRBJ2-2, with D perhaps matching TRBD1 (7 bases). The CDR3 is 14 residues long. Germline V gene data show CDR1 as SGHTA and CDR2 as FQGNSA. The CDR3 bases are TGTGCCAGCAGCCAGGGGGTCCAGAGGAGGGAGCTGGTTTTT. It specifies CASSQGVQRRELVF.

This clonotype has more than one count but fewer than ten. The V and J genes are TRBV4-1 and TRBJ2-5; a weak D match, TRBD2 (7 bases). Germline assignment: CDR1 MGHRA and CDR2 YSYEKL. V was cut by 0 bases and J by 5 bases, with 22 bases left in between. CDR3 length: 18 amino acids. The CDR3: CASSQEGGQGRWWETQYF. CDR3 in DNA: TGCGCCAGCAGCCAAGAGGGGGGGCAGGGAAGATGGTGGGAGACCCAGTACTTC.